These 2 T cell receptor beta chains came from one sample sequenced in a study of beta chain features in type 1 diabetes. General observations from the study: For Type 1 diabetes patients, all four CD4+ subsets carried TCRB CDR3s that were moderately but significantly shorter.

Expressed TCRB transcripts were sequenced because the isolated RNA had all been reverse transcribed beforehand. Data came from immunoSEQ multiplex PCR; TCRdb stores just in-frame clones and leaves some out. The data show 500,000 to 850,000 clones, more than 12% seen once. For these TCRs, the target antigens are not known. The sample comprised naive CD4+ T cells from blood. These receptors all come from a young man with type 1 diabetes.

The chain recombines TRBV5-4 with TRBJ2-1; D ambiguous. CDR1 and CDR2 from the germline V gene are SGHNT and YYREEE (reference sequence). Trimming stripped 0 bases from V and 4 bases from J, with 8 bases between. The CDR3 consists of 14 residues. CDR3 nucleotides: TGTGCCAGCAGCTTGGAGACCAGGTACAATGAGCAGTTCTTC. Amino acids: CASSLETRYNEQFF. The full variable domain, its missing parts supplied by reference TRBV5-4 and TRBJ2-1, is ETGVTQSPTHLIKTRGQQVTLRCSSQSGHNTVSWYQQALGQGPQFIFQYYREEENGRGNFPPRFSGLQFPNYSSELNVNALELDDSALYLCASSLETRYNEQFFGPGTRLTVL.

The sample holds a few counts of this clone. The chain couples TRBV28 to TRBJ2-7; 10 bases are a match to TRBD1. Germline V gene lookup returns CDR1 MDHEN and CDR2 SYDVKM. With V trimmed by 5 bases and J by 3 bases, 10 bases remained unmatched. CDR3 length: 16 amino acids. DNA for the CDR3: TGTGCCAGCAGTACGATCGGACAGGGGGGGTACTACGAGCAGTACTTC. Its translation is CASSTIGQGGYYEQYF.